This T cell receptor beta chain was sequenced for a study of T cells in Graves' hyperthyroidism and ophthalmopathy. This clonotype appeared many times. Patients showing uncontrolled infection, other autoimmune disease, pregnancy or lactation were ineligible. Researchers took RNA transcripts and amplified the TCR beta CDR3 regions from them. First-round RT-PCR targeting the TCR CDR3 was performed with the HTBI primer set. Each CDR3 protein gets one entry after TCRdb re-called the multiplex PCR reads with MiXCR. Of some 510,000 distinct CDR3 sequences in the sample, less than 25% were seen once. The CDR3 length is 14 residues. Germline lookup yields CDR1 GTSNPN and CDR2 SVGIG (reference sequence). The ends were cut back, 0 bases at V and 3 bases at J, with 11 bases in the middle.

The receptor was derived from a man aged 18-30 years with Graves' hyperthyroidism. The chain combines TRBV30 with TRBJ1-1; D is uncertain. The specimen was blood. CDR3 DNA: TGTGCCTGGAGTGTGAGCGTTTACTACACTGAAGCTTTCTTT. Translated, it gives CAWSVSVYYTEAFF.